This T cell receptor beta chain is drawn from a study of T-cell reconstitution after alpha-beta-depleted transplantation in children. This clonotype was recorded a few times. Construction of the TCRbeta library involved unique molecular identifiers. TCRdb re-called the PCR reads through MiXCR, storing one row per CDR3 protein. The profile shows 490,000 or so distinct CDR3 sequences, around 12% of them singletons. The TCR comes from a human donor who donated a stem cell graft to a child with combined immunodeficiency. The sample here was PBMCs from the stem cell graft donor, taken from the stem cell graft.

The CDR3 region has the DNA TGCAGCGTTGCCAGACTAGCGGGAGGGACAGATACGCAGTATTTT. Translating it yields CSVARLAGGTDTQYF. V usage is TRBV29-1 and J usage is TRBJ2-3, with 14 positions matching TRBD2. V lost 4 bases and J lost 3; bases outside the gene matches: 3. This CDR3 is built from 15 residues. The germline V gene has CDR1 SQVTM and CDR2 ANQGSEA.